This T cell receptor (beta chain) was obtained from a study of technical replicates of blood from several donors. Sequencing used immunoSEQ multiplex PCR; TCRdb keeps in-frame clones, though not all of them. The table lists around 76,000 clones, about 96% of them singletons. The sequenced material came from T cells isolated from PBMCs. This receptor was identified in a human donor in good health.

CDR3 amino acids: CAIRNGQGAFTEAFF. CDR3 in DNA: TGTGCCATCAGGAACGGACAGGGGGCTTTCACTGAAGCTTTCTTT. This chain links TRBV10-3 with TRBJ1-1; 11 nucleotides align to TRBD1. The CDR3 length is 15 residues. V dropped 6 bases and J dropped 4; count of bases not matched to a gene: 7. Germline V gene sequence: CDR1 ENHRY, CDR2 SYGVKD.